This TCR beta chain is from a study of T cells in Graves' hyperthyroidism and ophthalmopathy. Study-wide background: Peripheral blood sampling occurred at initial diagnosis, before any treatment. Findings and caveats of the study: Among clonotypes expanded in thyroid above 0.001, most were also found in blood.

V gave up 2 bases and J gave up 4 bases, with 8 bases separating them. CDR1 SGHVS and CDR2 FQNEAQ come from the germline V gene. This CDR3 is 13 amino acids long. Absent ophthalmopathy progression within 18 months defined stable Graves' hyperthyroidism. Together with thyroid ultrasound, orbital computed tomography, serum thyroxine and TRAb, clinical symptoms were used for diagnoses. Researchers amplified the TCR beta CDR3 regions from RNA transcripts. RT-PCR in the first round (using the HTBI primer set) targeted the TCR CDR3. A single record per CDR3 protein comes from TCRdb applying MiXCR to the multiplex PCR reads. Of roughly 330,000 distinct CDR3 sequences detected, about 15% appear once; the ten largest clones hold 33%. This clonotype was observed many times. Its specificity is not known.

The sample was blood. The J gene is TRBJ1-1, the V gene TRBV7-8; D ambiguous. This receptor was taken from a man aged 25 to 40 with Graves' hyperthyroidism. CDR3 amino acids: CASSLSKGTEAFF. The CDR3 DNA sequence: TGTGCCAGCAGCTTATCGAAGGGCACTGAAGCTTTCTTT.